This T cell receptor beta chain came from a study of beta chain features in type 1 diabetes. Study summary: Healthy donors and patients showed comparable age, gender and cell yields. Across the samples, around 110,000,000 sorted cells were examined in total. Findings and caveats of the study: Any HLA type influence on TCRB rearrangement was left unresolved here. Shorter templates might be favored by PCR, equally in patients and controls.

The study reverse transcribed the entire isolated RNA, so it sequenced expressed TCRB transcripts. The protocol was immunoSEQ multiplex PCR, while the TCRdb copy is restricted to in-frame clones and leaves out a portion. The sample includes 850,000 to 900,000 clones, 17% seen only once; the top ten take 0.023%. As to this clone: As yet, its antigen is unknown.

This CDR3 comprises 14 residues. Deletions cut 0 bases from V and 2 bases from J, with 8 bases between. The V gene's germline CDR1 is SGHDT and CDR2 YYEEEE. This clonotype was sampled from a woman under 30 in good health. The gene calls are TRBV5-6 and TRBJ2-5; D uncertain. Sequenced sample: naive CD4+ T cells from blood. The CDR3, as DNA: TGTGCCAGCAGCTTGGGACACCGACAAGAGACCCAGTACTTC. Translated, it gives CASSLGHRQETQYF.